Each of the 29 T cell receptor beta chains below was sequenced from the same sample in a study of response to subunit inactivated influenza vaccine. Each CDR3 protein gets one entry after TCRdb re-called the RT-PCR reads with MiXCR. Of some 850,000 distinct CDR3 sequences in the sample, roughly 18% were seen once. The sample was PBMCs from blood, taken 4 to 6 days after vaccination. These receptors came from a man between 45 and 60 years old who received an inactivated influenza vaccine.

This clonotype was counted only a few times. The chain is built from TRBV29-1 and TRBJ2-2; 12 bases map to TRBD2. V trimming: 6 bases; J trimming: 6 bases; junction bases outside the gene matches: 5. The CDR3 contains 14 residues. CDR1 and CDR2 (germline): SQVTM, ANQGSEA. The chain's CDR3 is CSVRLAGASGELFF. In nucleotides, the CDR3 is TGCAGCGTCCGACTAGCGGGAGCTTCCGGGGAGCTGTTTTTT.

This clonotype was counted between two and nine times. The rearrangement uses TRBV28 and TRBJ2-3; possibly TRBD1 or TRBD2 for D (6 bases each). Per the germline V gene, CDR1 is MDHEN and CDR2 is SYDVKM. CDR3 length equals 18 residues. V was cut by 3 bases and J by 3 bases, with 22 bases left in between. Here the CDR3 DNA reads TGTGCCAGCAGTTTCGGCGGAGGAGGGGGTTCGCTTACAGATACGCAGTATTTT. Translated, it gives CASSFGGGGGSLTDTQYF.

In its sample, this clonotype is medium-sized. The J gene is TRBJ2-1, the V gene TRBV29-1; no definite D call. The germline V and J ends were trimmed by 4 bases and 0 bases, with 13 bases remaining between them. The CDR3 loop spans 15 amino acids. Per the germline V gene, CDR1 is SQVTM and CDR2 is ANQGSEA. The CDR3 region has the DNA TGCAGCGTTGGAAAGACGGGTATCTCCTACAATGAGCAGTTCTTC. Its translation is CSVGKTGISYNEQFF.

V gene TRBV12-3 or TRBV12-4 combines with J gene TRBJ2-4, with D perhaps TRBD1 (5 bases). V was pared by 6 bases and J by 3 bases, with 15 bases between. The CDR3 contains 15 residues. The CDR3 bases are TGTGCCAGCAGCTTAATTGGCGGACACAAAAACATTCAGTACTTC. It yields the protein CASSLIGGHKNIQYF.

This clonotype was detected a few times. The rearrangement links TRBV28 to TRBJ2-3; perhaps TRBD2 as D (7 bases). The ends were cut back, 5 bases at V and 0 bases at J, with 12 bases in the middle. This CDR3 contains 15 residues. Germline loops: CDR1 MDHEN, CDR2 SYDVKM. CDR3 region: CASSTEGGSTDTQYF. The CDR3 DNA follows: TGTGCCAGCAGTACGGAGGGGGGGAGCACAGATACGCAGTATTTT. Complete variable domain (other parts from reference TRBV28 and TRBJ2-3): DVKVTQSSRYLVKRTGEKVFLECVQDMDHENMFWYRQDPGLGLRLIYFSYDVKMKEKGDIPEGYSVSREKKERFSLILESASTNQTSMYLCASSTEGGSTDTQYFGPGTRLTVL.

The chain uses TRBV15 and TRBJ1-1; the D is unclear. The CDR3 is made up of 17 amino acids. V shed 2 bases and J shed 0 bases, with 16 bases lying between them. Germline V gene lookup returns CDR1 LNHNV and CDR2 YYDKDF (reference sequence). CDR3 sequence (DNA): TGTGCCACCAGCAGAAACCTAGGTGCCGGGGTGAACACTGAAGCTTTCTTT. Amino acids: CATSRNLGAGVNTEAFF.

This clonotype was seen more than once but under ten times. The chain is built from TRBV7-2 and TRBJ2-4; 9 nucleotides match TRBD1. Germline V gene lookup returns CDR1 SGHTA and CDR2 FQGNSA. The CDR3 spans 14 residues. V was clipped by 4 bases and J by 7 bases; unmatched bases: 5. The CDR3 here is CASSSLQGANIQYF. The CDR3 nucleotides are TGTGCCAGCAGCTCACTACAGGGGGCGAACATTCAGTACTTC. Variable domain in full (rest from reference TRBV7-2 and TRBJ2-4): GAGVSQSPSNKVTEKGKDVELRCDPISGHTALYWYRQSLGQGLEFLIYFQGNSAPDKSGLPSDRFSAERTGGSVSTLTIQRTQQEDSAVYLCASSSLQGANIQYFGAGTRLSVL.

The sample holds a few counts of this clonotype. The rearrangement links TRBV20-1 to TRBJ2-1; 9 bases line up with TRBD1. V trimming: 6 bases; J trimming: 5 bases; junction bases outside the gene matches: 8. CDR3 length: 14 residues. Germline loops: CDR1 DFQATT, CDR2 SNEGSKA (reference sequence). CDR3 amino acids: CSASDRGRNNEQFF. The CDR3 nucleotides are TGCAGTGCCTCCGACAGGGGGAGGAACAATGAGCAGTTCTTC.

This sequence joins TRBV29-1 and TRBJ2-3; 9 positions agree with TRBD2. Germline CDR1 is SQVTM and CDR2 is ANQGSEA. The CDR3 totals 13 residues. J lost 1 base, V lost 6 bases, and 2 bases had no gene match. CDR3 in DNA: TGCAGCGTCCGGACTAGCGGCACAGATACGCAGTATTTT. Its protein is CSVRTSGTDTQYF.

This clonotype appeared a few times. The chain links TRBV18 to TRBJ2-7; 8 bases match TRBD1. V shed 8 bases and J 7 bases; nucleotides not matched to a gene: 13. CDR1 KGHSH and CDR2 LQKENI come from the germline V gene. The CDR3 contains 14 residues. CDR3 protein: CASGRDRSSEEQYF. CDR3 DNA: TGTGCCAGCGGAAGGGACAGGTCCTCGGAGGAGCAGTACTTC.

The table lists this clonotype with many counts. This chain uses TRBV6-5 with TRBJ2-7, with no clear D. CDR3 length: 13 residues. Germline-derived CDR1 and CDR2 are MNHEY and SVGAGI. Trimming cost V 2 bases and J 5 bases, with 10 bases left between them. Here the CDR3 reads CASSYASGHEQYF. CDR3 DNA: TGTGCCAGCAGTTACGCTTCTGGACACGAGCAGTACTTC.

This clonotype was found a few times. The chain employs TRBV21-1 and TRBJ2-3; the table calls TRBD1, which could not be checked here. TRBV21-1 is flagged as a pseudogene. The length of the CDR3 is 16 residues. The CDR3 DNA sequence: TGTGCCAGCAGTAACGAGGGGGACGGGAGTACAGATACGCAGTATTTT. Translating gives CASSNEGDGSTDTQYF.

Here the CDR3 reads CASNENSNQPQHF. As DNA, the CDR3 is TGTGCCAGCAATGAAAATAGCAATCAGCCCCAGCATTTT. The chain carries TRBV6-2 or TRBV6-3 and TRBJ1-5; D remains ambiguous. The CDR3 runs 13 residues. Trimming took off 7 bases at V and 0 bases at J, with 7 bases between the two ends. Germline loops: CDR1 MNHEY, CDR2 SVGEGT.

This clonotype was found a few times. The genes are TRBV15 and TRBJ1-6; D is unclear. From germline, CDR1 is LNHNV and CDR2 YYDKDF (reference sequence). The CDR3 has 14 amino acids. The V end was cut by 6 bases, the J end by 6 bases, with 12 bases between. CDR3 in DNA: TGTGCCACCAGTGGAGGTGAGGGTAATTCACCCCTCCACTTT. Amino acid sequence: CATSGGEGNSPLHF.

The table lists this clonotype with many counts. Written as DNA, the CDR3 is TGCAGCGTTGATTCCAGCGCGGGGGCCAACGTCCTGACTTTC. This gives the protein CSVDSSAGANVLTF. The chain recombines TRBV29-1 with TRBJ2-6; no definite D call. CDR1 and CDR2 from the germline V gene are SQVTM and ANQGSEA. The CDR3 consists of 14 residues. Deletions cut 3 bases from V and 4 bases from J, with 10 bases between.

This sequence joins TRBV6-1 and TRBJ1-5; no reliable D call. The V end was cut by 6 bases, the J end by 4 bases, with 16 bases between. This CDR3 comprises 15 residues. Germline V gene lookup returns CDR1 MNHNS and CDR2 SASEGT. In DNA, the CDR3 is TGTGCCAGCAGCACAACGACGGGTGTAAATCAGCCCCAGCATTTT. Translated, it gives CASSTTTGVNQPQHF.

The chain joins TRBV7-6 to TRBJ2-7, with TRBD1 matching over 7 bases. After removal of 6 bases from V and 2 bases from J, the junction contained 10 bases not matched to a gene. Looked up from germline, CDR1 is SGHVS and CDR2 is FNYEAQ. CDR3 length: 15 amino acids. The CDR3 coding sequence is TGTGCCAGCAGTCTAAGGTGGGACAGAACCTACGAGCAGTACTTC. This gives the protein CASSLRWDRTYEQYF.

This clonotype was detected only a few times. The chain carries TRBV6-5 and TRBJ1-1; TRBD1 is a possible D gene (5 bases). This CDR3 has 14 residues. V lost 4 bases and J lost 2, with 11 bases in between. Germline CDR1 and CDR2: MNHEY and SVGAGI. CDR3 DNA sequence: TGTGCCAGCAGTTTCAGAAGGGGAAACACTGAAGCTTTCTTT. It translates to CASSFRRGNTEAFF.

V gene TRBV25-1 combines with J gene TRBJ2-5; 8 nucleotides agree with TRBD1. The CDR3 extends over 14 amino acids. From germline, CDR1 is MGHDK and CDR2 SYGVNS. J lost 5 bases, V lost 3 bases, and 5 bases had no gene match. CDR3 protein: CASSDGQGPETQYF. As DNA, the CDR3 is TGTGCCAGCAGTGACGGACAGGGTCCGGAGACCCAGTACTTC.

This clonotype has just a few counts. V and J are TRBV20-1 and TRBJ2-3; D is unclear. Germline CDR1 DFQATT, CDR2 SNEGSKA (reference sequence). The CDR3 is made up of 16 amino acids. The V end was cut by 0 bases, the J end by 2 bases, with 15 bases between. DNA of the CDR3: TGCAGTGCTAGAGATATTTTTGGAGATTCCACAGATACGCAGTATTTT. Its translation is CSARDIFGDSTDTQYF.

The chain links TRBV7-2 to TRBJ2-7; 7 bases fit TRBD2. CDR1 is SGHTA, CDR2 FQGNSA, per germline. The CDR3 runs 15 residues. Germline trimming cut 2 bases from V and 0 bases from J; bases unmatched to any gene: 4. In nucleotides, the CDR3 is TGTGCCAGCAGCTTACAGCGGGGAAGCTCCTACGAGCAGTACTTC. Its protein is CASSLQRGSSYEQYF.

This clonotype came up many times. The V gene is TRBV20-1, the J gene TRBJ2-1; possibly TRBD1 or TRBD2 for D (5 bases each). V was shortened by 4 bases and J by 9 bases, with 13 bases between the two germline ends. The CDR3 contains 12 residues. Germline CDR1 reads DFQATT; CDR2 reads SNEGSKA (reference sequence). Here the CDR3 DNA reads TGCAGTGCTATGGGACCGGCAGTTGAGCAGTTCTTC. Translating it yields CSAMGPAVEQFF.

This chain links TRBV6-1 with TRBJ1-2; 8 positions agree with TRBD1. Germline V gene sequence: CDR1 MNHNS, CDR2 SASEGT. The J segment lost 8 bases and the V segment lost 8 bases, leaving 7 bases of the junction unmatched. CDR3 length: 12 residues. The CDR3 DNA sequence: TGTGCCAGCTGGACAGGGTCGGCGGGCTACACCTTC. Residues: CASWTGSAGYTF.

The rearrangement uses TRBV18 and TRBJ2-7; 7 bases are a match to TRBD1. The CDR3 is 12 residues long. The trim removed 3 bases at V and 7 bases at J, leaving 3 bases unmatched. The germline V gene has CDR1 KGHSH and CDR2 LQKENI. The CDR3 reads CASSPSQGEQYF. The CDR3 coding sequence is TGTGCCAGCTCACCCTCACAGGGGGAGCAGTACTTC.

The chain recombines TRBV7-9 with TRBJ1-1; D is undetermined. The CDR3 sequence is 14 residues long. The V gene lost 5 bases and the J gene lost 3 bases, with 13 bases spanning the gap. Per germline, CDR1 SEHNR and CDR2 FQNEAQ (reference sequence). CDR3 nucleotide sequence: TGTGCCAGCAGCCGCAAGGACGAATACACTGAAGCTTTCTTT. Protein sequence: CASSRKDEYTEAFF.

This clonotype was detected only a few times. This chain connects TRBV4-3 to TRBJ2-1; 11 bases align to TRBD2. The CDR3 totals 18 residues. CDR1 and CDR2 from the germline V gene are LGHNA and YSLEER. V dropped 1 base and J dropped 2; count of bases not matched to a gene: 7. This CDR3 reads CASSQVLGSGRAYNEQFF. The CDR3 DNA sequence: TGCGCCAGCAGCCAAGTTCTGGGTAGCGGGAGGGCCTACAATGAGCAGTTCTTC.

The chain recombines TRBV10-3 with TRBJ2-1; 8 bases map to TRBD2. V was pared by 8 bases and J by 3 bases, with 6 bases of the junction left unmatched. There are 14 residues in the CDR3. Germline V lookup: CDR1 ENHRY, CDR2 SYGVKD. CDR3 nucleotide sequence: TGTGCCATCCGGGGACTAGGCGACTACAATGAGCAGTTCTTC. As protein: CAIRGLGDYNEQFF.

This clonotype showed up just a few times. V is TRBV12-3 or TRBV12-4 and J is TRBJ1-5; 7 nucleotides match TRBD1. V lost 3 bases, J lost 7 bases, and 12 bases stayed unmatched. The CDR3 runs to 16 residues. The chain's CDR3 is CASSFLLTGARQPQHF. In DNA form, the CDR3 reads TGTGCCAGCAGTTTCCTACTAACAGGGGCGCGACAGCCCCAGCATTTT.

At least ten counts were recorded for this clonotype. J is TRBJ2-5 and V is TRBV10-3; 8 bases line up with TRBD1. Germline V gene data show CDR1 as ENHRY and CDR2 as SYGVKD. With V trimmed by 10 bases and J by 4 bases, 2 bases remained unmatched. The CDR3 length is 11 residues. CDR3 nucleotide sequence: TGTGCCACAGGGGGCCGAGAGACCCAGTACTTC. It is translated as CATGGRETQYF.